This T cell receptor beta chain was sequenced during a study of cytomegalovirus exposure and HLA in healthy donors (dated by TCRdb to 2016 to 2017). Describing the broader study: According to an earlier analysis of 450 to 650 of the donors, about 180 million T cells yielded roughly 100 million unique TCR beta sequences and around 280 Gb of sequence data. The genetic ancestry cluster associated with self-reported Caucasian donors included about 81% of the approximately 410 genotyped donors. In the later analysis, no new phenotypic data were used to find candidate immune exposures; instead, reliance was placed on TCR beta sequences and their occurrence across donors. High-throughput TCR immunosequencing, statistical association of individual TCRs with disease status, and machine learning were combined to predict cytomegalovirus infection status. The T cell repertoires of under 750 subjects were profiled by immunosequencing and related to cytomegalovirus serostatus. Every repertoire in the discovery cohort had been generated on one and the same sequencing platform. In addition to the first cohort of roughly 700 subjects, a separate validation cohort of 130 or so different subjects was used. The study aimed to test whether cataloging public T cell receptors could reveal signatures of past pathogen exposure. On average, roughly 250,000 unique TCR beta nucleotide sequences were sequenced per donor among fewer than 500 genotyped donors of the cohort, with 15% to 20% of those sequences being non-productive. To decide whether each TCR beta V gene segment behaved as functional or pseudogenic, an earlier analysis of 587 of the donors relied on high-throughput TCR beta sequencing. A later genetic analysis took genome-wide SNP genotypes for 398 of the 666 donors and used that subset as a discovery cohort. Approximately 300 gigabases of sequencing data and approximately 92 million unique TCR sequences made up an early release that covered 500 to 700 HLA-typed donors. Roughly five DR-DQ haplotypes were handled as single units for association and clustering because linkage in the cohort was strong. The number of donors typed differed by locus, with roughly 629-640 for A, B, C, DRB1 and DQB1, more than 500 for DQA1, some 570 for DPA1, and some 440 for DPB1. A later analysis re-analyzed previously published TCR beta repertoires from approximately 700 donors and added high-resolution HLA genotyping to study TCR occurrence patterns. HLA typing included class I and class II loci at four-digit resolution. Donor age, sex, ethnicity and CMV serostatus were compiled together with the repertoire data. Study-level results and caveats: In a later analysis, HLA-associated TCR beta chains were found to be more clonally expanded and to have lower generation probabilities than equally common non-associated chains. A further reported finding was that TCR beta sequences accurately predicted the HLA-A and HLA-B alleles for most subjects in the first cohort. The classifier was reported to diagnose cytomegalovirus status with high specificity and sensitivity in both the original and validation cohorts. Because counts were too low, roughly 16 rarely observed V segments, including chromosome 9 orphons, were left out of the earlier analysis of 587 of the donors. Roughly uniform sequencing depth across donors was assumed in presence/absence analyses, although this assumption may not hold. A few of the identified cytomegalovirus-associated TCR beta chains were confirmed in vitro to be specific for cytomegalovirus antigens. This cohort had only TCR beta chains sequenced, and the lack of alpha or paired-chain data limited which features could be detected. In an earlier analysis of about 600 of the donors, most TCR beta V segments appeared in productive rearrangements about 87% or about 30% of the time, broadly matching IMGT annotations. A later analysis reported that several top co-occurrence clusters appeared linked to parvovirus B19, influenza, CMV and Epstein-Barr virus. Immune exposure information for the cohort was limited to CMV serostatus. A later analysis found that TCR association rates varied across HLA loci, with DRB1 alleles showing the most associated TCRs and HLA-C alleles the fewest. The study listed 164 TCR beta chains as associated with cytomegalovirus. At a false discovery rate of 0.05, a later analysis linked 16,951 TCR beta sequences to specific HLA alleles. In a later genetic analysis, a missense DCLRE1C variant was associated with V-gene and J-gene trimming of TCR beta chains, and the association was replicated in an independent cohort. The authors suggested that the approach could potentially be extended to other disease states and immunological phenotypes. Most TCR sequences were observed very rarely across donors, whereas some public TCRs were present in many individuals. A cluster of highly shared sequence variants was judged likely to be a technical artifact of the sequencing pipeline. Linkage disequilibrium might explain the correlated functional status among segregating V segments, but an unknown experimental factor could not be ruled out. Most CMV-associated TCR beta chains appeared to be HLA-restricted in a later analysis, and the HLA associations seemed to be driven largely by CMV exposure. HLA typing was unavailable for some donors at each locus, so association tests used only the typed subset. When HLA alleles, especially DR and DQ, strongly co-occurred, TCR associations were difficult to assign to individual alleles. The 87-base-pair reads could not distinguish some IMGT-functional V segments, including TRBV6-2 and TRBV6-3, so those segments were excluded. According to a later genetic analysis, donors in an Asian-associated ancestry cluster had fewer N-insertions in productive TCRs than the approximately 670-donor mean.

Regarding this clone: The antigen it recognizes is unknown. At one end the junction does not follow the germline gene, possibly because of a read error.

Library preparation employed the immunoSEQ multiplex PCR assay. For the multiplex PCR, a mixture combining 60 forward primers for TCR Vbeta segments and 13 reverse primers for TCR Jbeta segments was used. Amplification of the CDR3 region of rearranged TCR beta genes was performed with a multiplex PCR assay on genomic DNA. Amplified TCR beta libraries were sequenced as 87-base-pair reads on the Illumina HiSeq System. In the paper's pipeline: Across the 640 or so repertoires, a later analysis counted approximately 75 million unique TCR beta chains, around 10 million of which were shared by at least two donors. A nearest-neighbor algorithm error-corrected the raw reads and collapsed the reads into unique sequences, merging closely related sequences to remove PCR and sequencing errors. CDR3 sequences were aligned to IMGT reference sequences to assign V, D and J gene segments. For a sequence to be retained, a match of at least six nucleotides was required to both a V gene segment and a J gene segment. Rearrangements were classified as productive when the CDR3 lacked stop codons and remained in frame with V and J, and all other rearrangements were classified as non-productive. CDR3 was defined by IMGT convention, running from the second conserved V-encoded cysteine to the conserved J-encoded phenylalanine. In an earlier analysis of more than 550 of the donors, sequences lacking an unambiguous match to a single V gene segment were excluded. In an earlier analysis of 450 to 750 of the donors, a V segment was called functional when productive rearrangements were above 56.7%, and segregating when the standard deviation between donors exceeded 5%. A statistical classification framework was built to diagnose cytomegalovirus status from the catalog of TCR beta chain sequences. V and J gene assignment, in a later analysis, came from comparing TCR nucleotide sequences with IMGT/GENE-DB human TR gene sequences. In a later analysis, CDR3 sequences and most-parsimonious VDJ recombination scenarios were assigned using the TCRdist pipeline. In a later analysis, each TCR beta chain was defined by its CDR3 amino acid sequence together with its V-gene family, and reads lacking a unique V-gene family were excluded. To address suspected cross-contamination and a sequencing artifact, a later analysis removed 592 highly shared, low-generation-probability nucleotide sequences. In a later analysis, a clonal expansion index for each public chain was calculated from normalized within-repertoire ranks of inferred template counts. In a later analysis, generation probabilities were computed with a VDJ recombination model fitted to out-of-frame rearrangements, and the resulting probabilities were checked against IGoR. In a later analysis, hypergeometric tests were used to score TCR-TCR, TCR-HLA and TCR-CMV co-occurrence, with a repertoire-size bias correction applied to TCR pairs. A later analysis estimated false discovery rates by permuting HLA or CMV assignments 20 times. A later analysis grouped co-occurring TCRs with DBSCAN, adding TCRdist sequence similarity when clustering within HLA-allele-positive subsets. Co-occurrence clustering excluded repertoires with fewer than 30,000 or more than 120,000 public chains, plus five with anomalous nucleotide sharing. TCRdb provides this immuneACCESS table in a form limited to in-frame rearrangements. Some clones are lacking; in checked studies, under half of them reflect an unresolved V gene, and why the rest are absent is not known. The V and J calls and clone size were taken over from that table, and D and trimming were inferred from the DNA. Counted in this sample were approximately 160,000 clones; 68% of them appeared once. Of the sample, about 2.5% is held by the ten largest clones.

The cohort was made up of around 720 healthy bone marrow donors. Cohort members were all nominally healthy when sampled, although unrecorded immune exposures were likely present. The donor tested CMV seropositive and was one of the 289 seropositive cohort members. Every donor gave a peripheral blood sample, and the peripheral blood mononuclear cells from that sample were used for TCR beta sequencing. Genomic DNA extraction from the blood cell samples was performed with the Qiagen DNeasy Blood Extraction Kit. The germline V gene (reference sequence) supplies CDR1 SEHNR and CDR2 FQNEAQ. The CDR3 sequence holds 16 residues, the cysteine and phenylalanine included. Only the CDR3 part of the read is kept: 48 bases, read in frame from the first base.

The source material was PBMCs. The chain is assembled from TRBV7-9 and TRBJ2-4, with 7 central nucleotides matching TRBD1. The TCR comes from a woman aged 35 to 49 in good health and CMV-seropositive. The sequenced DNA: TGTTCCAGCAGTTTTCCGGGACAGATAGCCAAAAACATTCAGTACTTC. This gives the protein CSSSFPGQIAKNIQYF. Reference TRBV7-9 and TRBJ2-4 proteins supply the regions before and after the CDR3; the full variable domain is: DTGVSQNPRHKITKRGQNVTFRCDPISEHNRLYWYRQTLGQGPEFLTYFQNEAQLEKSRLLSDRFSAERPKGSFSTLEIQRTEQGDSAMYLCSSSFPGQIAKNIQYFGAGTRLSVL.